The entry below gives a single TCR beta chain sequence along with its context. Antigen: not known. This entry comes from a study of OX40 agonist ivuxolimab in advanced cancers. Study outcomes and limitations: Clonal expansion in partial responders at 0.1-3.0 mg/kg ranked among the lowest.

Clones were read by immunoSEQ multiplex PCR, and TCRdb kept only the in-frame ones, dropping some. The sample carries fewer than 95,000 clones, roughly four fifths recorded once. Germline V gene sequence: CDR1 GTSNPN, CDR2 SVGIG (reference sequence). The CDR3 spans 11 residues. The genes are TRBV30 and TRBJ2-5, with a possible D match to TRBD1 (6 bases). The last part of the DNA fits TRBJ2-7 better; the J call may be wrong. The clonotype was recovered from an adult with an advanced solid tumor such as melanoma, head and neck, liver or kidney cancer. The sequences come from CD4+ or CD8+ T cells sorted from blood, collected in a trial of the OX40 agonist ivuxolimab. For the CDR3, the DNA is TGTGCCTGGACAGGGGTCTACGAGCAGTACTTC. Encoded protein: CAWTGVYEQYF.